A single sample gave rise to the 9 T cell receptor beta chains below, sequenced in a study of patients and donors after allogeneic stem cell transplantation (dated by TCRdb to between 2020 and 2021). Libraries were prepared through RT-PCR. The instrument given in TCRdb is NextSeq 550. TCRdb reran the public reads through fastp at Q25 and MiXCR, keeping productive beta chains. Entries that share a CDR3 protein sequence are merged under the most common genes and DNA. The sample data list some 21,000 distinct CDR3 sequences, and roughly 30% of these were observed just once. Of the sample, nearly 50% falls within the top ten clones. The sequenced material came from blood, either unsorted or a sorted T cell fraction (not recorded which). Every receptor here comes from a human donor who was either an allogeneic HSCT recipient or a stem cell or donor lymphocyte infusion donor (not recorded which). It is not recorded whose cells these are; they may come from a transplant donor.

The chain is built from TRBV6-5 and TRBJ1-1, with D possibly being TRBD1 (6 bases). CDR1 is MNHEY, CDR2 SVGAGI, per germline. The V end was cut by 5 bases, the J end by 8 bases, with 9 bases between. The CDR3 is 11 residues long. The CDR3 nucleotides read TGTGCCAGCAGTCGCCAGGGGGAAGCTTTCTTT. Translation gives CASSRQGEAFF.

In the case of this clonotype: This may be a read error: a much more frequent sequence differs by one nucleotide. This chain links TRBV7-9 with TRBJ1-1; D gene unclear. Looked up from germline, CDR1 is SEHNR and CDR2 is FQNEAQ (reference sequence). The CDR3 has 13 amino acids. CDR3 in amino acids: CASNLRQNTEAFF. CDR3 coding DNA: TGTGCCAGCAACTTAAGACAGAACACTGAAGCTTTCTTT.

This clonotype was seen a few times. CDR3: CSLRGHTEAFF. In nucleotides, the CDR3 is TGCAGTCTCAGGGGGCATACTGAAGCTTTCTTT. The chain links TRBV20-1 to TRBJ1-1, with 8 bases aligning to TRBD1. The CDR3 contains 11 residues. V was pared by 8 bases and J by 5 bases, with 4 bases of the junction left unmatched. CDR1 is DFQATT and CDR2 is SNEGSKA in the germline V gene (reference sequence).

With respect to this clonotype: This may come from a read error, since a much larger clone is one base off. V usage is TRBV7-3 and J usage is TRBJ1-2; TRBD1 is a possible D gene (6 bases). The germline gives CDR1 SGHTA, CDR2 FQGTGA. This CDR3 is built from 13 residues. The DNA for the CDR3 is TGTGCCAGCAGCCTACAGGGAGGCTATAGCTACACCTTC. Translated, it gives CASSLQGGYSYTF.

This clonotype was observed a handful of times. J is TRBJ1-1 and V is TRBV20-1; tentatively, D is TRBD1 (5 bases). V gave up 3 bases and J gave up 5 bases, with 10 bases separating them. This CDR3 comprises 12 residues. Germline-derived CDR1 and CDR2 are DFQATT and SNEGSKA (reference sequence). CDR3 sequence: CSASWGGTEAFF. Written as DNA, the CDR3 is TGCAGTGCTAGTTGGGGGGGGACTGAAGCTTTCTTT.

The chain has TRBV4-2 and TRBJ1-2; D gene unclear. Germline-derived CDR1 and CDR2 are LGHNA and YNFKEQ. Trimming removed 0 bases at V and 8 bases at J, with 4 bases between. This CDR3 is 11 amino acids long. This chain's CDR3 is CASSQDSGYTF. The DNA of the CDR3 is TGTGCCAGCAGCCAAGACTCGGGCTACACCTTC.

This clonotype was observed at least ten times. This rearrangement joins TRBV9 to TRBJ2-2; a weak D match, TRBD1 (5 bases). Germline V CDR1 and CDR2: SGDLS, YYNGEE. Trimming left V 4 bases short and J 0 bases short, with 13 bases between. The length of the CDR3 is 16 residues. DNA of the CDR3: TGTGCCAGCAGCCCACGGACAACCGCGAACACCGGGGAGCTGTTTTTT. Residues: CASSPRTTANTGELFF.

A remark on this clonotype: A much more abundant neighbour one base away suggests this may be a read error. The chain has TRBV9 and TRBJ2-7, with 8 bases lining up with TRBD2. This CDR3 is built from 14 residues. The germline CDR1 and CDR2 sequences are SGDLS and YYNGEE. Trimming removed 3 bases from V and 1 base from J; junction bases left unmatched: 3. The CDR3 nucleotides read TGTGCCAGCAGCGAGCGGGGGCCGTCCTACGAGCAGTACTTC. This gives the protein CASSERGPSYEQYF.

This clonotype showed up just a few times. The chain links TRBV7-8 to TRBJ1-5, with D uncertain. Trimming took off 3 bases at V and 2 bases at J, with 5 bases between the two ends. Looked up from germline, CDR1 is SGHVS and CDR2 is FQNEAQ. This CDR3 has 13 amino acids. DNA of the CDR3: TGTGCCAGCAGCTTCGCGGGCAATCAGCCCCAGCATTTT. It codes for CASSFAGNQPQHF.